The T cell receptor beta chain under discussion was sequenced for a study of CD8+CD57+ T cells in acquired aplastic anemia. Turning to the study itself: Yields of DNA that came from sorted CD4+ and CD8+ cells averaged roughly 3.2 ug. The study's findings and limits: Patients and controls turned out to have twenty-nine CD8+ CDR3 sequences in common. Between the patient and control groups, CD8+ Simpson's diversity did not differ significantly.

Germline assignment: CDR1 SNHLY and CDR2 FYNNEI. The junction had 8 bases not matched to a gene; V was cut back by 6 bases and J by 6 bases. This CDR3 comprises 14 residues. Genomic DNA served as template for TCR beta VDJ and CDR3 profiling. MiXCR, applied by TCRdb to the reads, yields one record per CDR3 protein. The repertoire consists of 100,000 to 150,000 distinct CDR3 sequences, with around 48% occurring once and the leading ten covering about 2.3%. This clonotype was detected only once. What it binds is unknown. The origin of this receptor is a human donor in good health, serving as a control. The J gene is TRBJ2-7, the V gene TRBV2; TRBD1 matches at 10 bases. Sequences were obtained from sorted CD4+, CD8+, or CD8+CD57+ T cells (not recorded which) from PBMCs. The DNA of the CDR3 is TGTGCCAGCAGGCTACGACAGGGGGCGGCCGAGCAGTACTTC. The encoded protein is CASRLRQGAAEQYF.